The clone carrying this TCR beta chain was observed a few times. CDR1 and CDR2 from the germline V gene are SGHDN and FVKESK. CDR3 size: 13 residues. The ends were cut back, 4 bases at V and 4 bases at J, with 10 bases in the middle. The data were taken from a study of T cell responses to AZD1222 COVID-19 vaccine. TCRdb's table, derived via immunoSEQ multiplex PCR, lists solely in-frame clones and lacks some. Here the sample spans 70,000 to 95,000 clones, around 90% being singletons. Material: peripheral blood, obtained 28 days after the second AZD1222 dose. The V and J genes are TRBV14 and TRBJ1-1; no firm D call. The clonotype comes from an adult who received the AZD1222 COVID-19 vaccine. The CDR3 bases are TGTGCCAGCAGCCTACGGCGTGGCACTGAAGCTTTCTTT. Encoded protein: CASSLRRGTEAFF.